The following is a T cell receptor (beta chain) sequence with its context. Under the authors' procedure: From reference gene primer amplification, estimates of nucleated cell counts were derived. Assay used: immunoSEQ multiplex PCR; TCRdb lists only in-frame clones, some missing. That table gives V, J and clone size, and the DNA gave D and trimming. The sample holds fewer than 200,000 clones; 90% are singletons and the top ten take 0.45% to 0.65%. The entry originates in a study of blood T cell repertoires in COVID-19. Overall study: Spain, Italy and the United States supplied samples that represented acute and convalescent COVID-19. Sources were T cells, B-cell-depleted T cells, or PBMCs; the material itself was cDNA or gDNA.

V shed 1 base and J 6 bases; nucleotides not matched to a gene: 11. This CDR3 region has 18 residues. Germline CDR1 is MGHRA and CDR2 is YSYEKL. Sequencing input: peripheral blood. The rearrangement uses TRBV4-1 and TRBJ2-1, with 11 positions matching TRBD1. The receptor was isolated from a man aged 45-65 years with acute or convalescent COVID-19. CDR3 loop: CASSQAKPGQGAVNEQFF. CDR3 nucleotides: TGCGCCAGCAGCCAAGCGAAACCCGGACAGGGGGCGGTCAATGAGCAGTTCTTC.